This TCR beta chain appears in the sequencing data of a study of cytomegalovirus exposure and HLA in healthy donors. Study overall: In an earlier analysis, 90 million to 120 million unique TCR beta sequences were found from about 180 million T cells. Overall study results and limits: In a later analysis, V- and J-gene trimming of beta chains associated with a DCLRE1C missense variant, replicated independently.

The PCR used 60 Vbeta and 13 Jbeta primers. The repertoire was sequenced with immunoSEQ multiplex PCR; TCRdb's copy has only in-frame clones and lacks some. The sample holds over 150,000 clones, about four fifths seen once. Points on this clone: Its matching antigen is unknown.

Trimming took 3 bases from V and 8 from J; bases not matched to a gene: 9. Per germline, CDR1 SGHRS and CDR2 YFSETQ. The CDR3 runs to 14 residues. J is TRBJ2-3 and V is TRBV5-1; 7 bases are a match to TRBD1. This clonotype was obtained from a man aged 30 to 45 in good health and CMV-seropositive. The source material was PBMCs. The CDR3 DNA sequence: TGCGCCAGCAGCTCCAGAAGGGGGCAGGGTACGCAGTATTTT. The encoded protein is CASSSRRGQGTQYF.